A selection of T cell receptor beta chains follows, all from one sample in a study of T-cell reconstitution after alpha-beta-depleted transplantation in children. MiXCR, run by TCRdb on the PCR reads, gives a single entry per CDR3 protein. Here the sample spans hundreds of thousands of distinct CDR3 sequences, roughly 13% being singletons. Sequencing was performed on PBMCs, mostly from graft donor cells, taken 360 days after TCRalphabeta/CD19-depleted stem cell transplant. The receptors stem from a male patient aged 10 to 17 who had a stem cell transplant for acute myeloid leukemia, so the T cells may come from the graft donor. CDR3s include the opening cysteine and the closing phenylalanine or tryptophan. D genes are given only for firm matches. Where a row states a size, it is once, few, many or the class of an expanded clone; other rows omit it.

v_call: TRBV12-3/TRBV12-4
d_call: TRBD2
clone_size: many
j_call: TRBJ2-7
cdr3_nt: TGTGCCAGCAGTTTATGGGTTAGCGGGAGAGGCAACGAGCAGTACTTC
cdr3_aa: CASSLWVSGRGNEQYF

v_call: TRBV12-3/TRBV12-4
d_call: TRBD1
clone_size: few
j_call: TRBJ2-7
cdr3_nt: TGTGCCAGCAGTTTTGGGAACCAGGGGGCGAAGCAGTACTTC
cdr3_aa: CASSFGNQGAKQYF

v_call: TRBV5-1
d_call: TRBD2
clone_size: many
j_call: TRBJ2-7
cdr3_nt: TGCGCCAGCAGCTCTTGGGTGCAGACTAGCGGTATCTACGAGCAGTACTTC
cdr3_aa: CASSSWVQTSGIYEQYF

v_call: TRBV20-1
d_call: TRBD1
clone_size: few
j_call: TRBJ2-7
cdr3_nt: TGCAGTTCCATGGACAGGAACGCTTACGAGCAGTACTTC
cdr3_aa: CSSMDRNAYEQYF

v_call: TRBV2
d_call: TRBD2
clone_size: -
j_call: TRBJ2-3
cdr3_nt: TGTGCCAGCAGTGAGGTGGTATCTAGCGGGAGAGATACGCAGTATTTT
cdr3_aa: CASSEVVSSGRDTQYF

v_call: TRBV7-9
d_call: TRBD2
clone_size: few
j_call: TRBJ2-3
cdr3_nt: TGTGCCAGCAGCGATCCCGGGACTAGCGGGACAGATACGCAGTATTTT
cdr3_aa: CASSDPGTSGTDTQYF

v_call: TRBV9
d_call: TRBD2
clone_size: few
j_call: TRBJ2-7
cdr3_nt: TGTGCCCGCTGGGGACTAGCCGGCACACCGTTCTACGAGCAGTACTTC
cdr3_aa: CARWGLAGTPFYEQYF

v_call: TRBV20-1
d_call: -
clone_size: many
j_call: TRBJ2-7
cdr3_nt: TGCAGTGCTAGGAGGCAGGGCCTCTCCTACGAGCAGTACTTC
cdr3_aa: CSARRQGLSYEQYF

v_call: TRBV28
d_call: TRBD2
clone_size: many
j_call: TRBJ2-1
cdr3_nt: TGTGCCAGCGGCGGGGGGGCCTACAATGAGCAGTTCTTC
cdr3_aa: CASGGGAYNEQFF

v_call: TRBV4-3
d_call: -
clone_size: -
j_call: TRBJ1-1
cdr3_nt: TGCGCCAGCAGCCAAGAAGTAGCTCAACGGGGGACCACTGAAGCTTTCTTT
cdr3_aa: CASSQEVAQRGTTEAFF

v_call: TRBV29-1
d_call: -
clone_size: -
j_call: TRBJ2-7
cdr3_nt: TGCAGCGTTGGAACCGGGCCATGGGGCGGTAGCTCCTACGAGCAGTACTTC
cdr3_aa: CSVGTGPWGGSSYEQYF

v_call: TRBV29-1
d_call: TRBD2
clone_size: many
j_call: TRBJ2-1
cdr3_nt: TGCAGCCATCCCGCGATGAGGGGAGGGCCCCACAATGAGCAGTTCTTC
cdr3_aa: CSHPAMRGGPHNEQFF

v_call: TRBV6-5
d_call: -
clone_size: -
j_call: TRBJ2-7
cdr3_nt: TGTGCCAGCAGTTACGACCTGGTCCGCTACGAGCAGTACTTC
cdr3_aa: CASSYDLVRYEQYF

v_call: TRBV7-3
d_call: TRBD1
clone_size: few
j_call: TRBJ2-7
cdr3_nt: TGTGCCAGCAGCGACAGGGCAGGTCCCTCGACCTACGAGCAGTACTTC
cdr3_aa: CASSDRAGPSTYEQYF

v_call: TRBV20-1
d_call: TRBD1
clone_size: -
j_call: TRBJ2-7
cdr3_nt: TGCAGTGCTAGTGGGGACAGGGGATTCTACGAGCAGTACTTC
cdr3_aa: CSASGDRGFYEQYF

v_call: TRBV29-1
d_call: TRBD1
clone_size: many
j_call: TRBJ2-7
cdr3_nt: TGCAGCGTTGAAGGACAGGGCCTGAGCGAGCAGTACTTC
cdr3_aa: CSVEGQGLSEQYF

v_call: TRBV6-2/TRBV6-3
d_call: TRBD2
clone_size: -
j_call: TRBJ2-7
cdr3_nt: TGTGCCAGCAGTTTTAGCGGGAGGCCACAGCAGTACTTC
cdr3_aa: CASSFSGRPQQYF

v_call: TRBV29-1
d_call: -
clone_size: -
j_call: TRBJ2-7
cdr3_nt: TGCAGCGTTGTCCCTGACAGCTCCTACGAGCAGTACTTC
cdr3_aa: CSVVPDSSYEQYF

v_call: TRBV6-5
d_call: -
clone_size: many
j_call: TRBJ2-7
cdr3_nt: TGTGCCAGCAGTTATATACGGTTGGGGGGCTACGAGCAGTACTTC
cdr3_aa: CASSYIRLGGYEQYF

v_call: TRBV11-2
d_call: TRBD2
clone_size: -
j_call: TRBJ2-3
cdr3_nt: TGTGCCAGCAGCTTATCTAATTCAGCGGGAGGGCCCTCAGATACGCAGTATTTT
cdr3_aa: CASSLSNSAGGPSDTQYF

v_call: TRBV29-1
d_call: -
clone_size: few
j_call: TRBJ1-1
cdr3_nt: TGCAGCGTTATGTATGGGGGAGGGAACACTGAAGCTTTCTTT
cdr3_aa: CSVMYGGGNTEAFF

v_call: TRBV5-1
d_call: -
clone_size: few
j_call: TRBJ1-1
cdr3_nt: TGCGCCAGCAGCCCCCCTGGAGGGAGAGAAGTAGCTTTCTTT
cdr3_aa: CASSPPGGREVAFF

v_call: TRBV6-1
d_call: -
clone_size: few
j_call: TRBJ2-5
cdr3_nt: TGTGCCAGCAGCCCCGGTTTTATAGAAGATACCCAGTACTTC
cdr3_aa: CASSPGFIEDTQYF

v_call: TRBV18
d_call: TRBD1
clone_size: -
j_call: TRBJ1-3
cdr3_nt: TGTGCCAGCTCACCAATCCGGGACAGGGGGCTTGGAAACACCATATATTTT
cdr3_aa: CASSPIRDRGLGNTIYF